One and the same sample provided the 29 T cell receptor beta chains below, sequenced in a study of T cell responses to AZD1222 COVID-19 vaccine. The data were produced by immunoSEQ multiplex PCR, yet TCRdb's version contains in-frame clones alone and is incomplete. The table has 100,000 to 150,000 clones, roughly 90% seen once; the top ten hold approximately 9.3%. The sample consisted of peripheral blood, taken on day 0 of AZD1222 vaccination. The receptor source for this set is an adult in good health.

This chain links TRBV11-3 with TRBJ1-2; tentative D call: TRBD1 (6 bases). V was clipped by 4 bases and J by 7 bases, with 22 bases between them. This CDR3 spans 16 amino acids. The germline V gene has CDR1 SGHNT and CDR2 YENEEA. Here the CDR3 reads CASSSQMGASVLGYTF. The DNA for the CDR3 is TGTGCCAGCAGCTCTCAGATGGGGGCCTCGGTACTTGGCTACACCTTC. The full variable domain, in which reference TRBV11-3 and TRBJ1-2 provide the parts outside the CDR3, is EAGVVQSPRYKIIEKKQPVAFWCNPISGHNTLYWYLQNLGQGPELLIRYENEEAVDDSQLPKDRFSAERLKGVDSTLKIQPAELGDSAVYLCASSSQMGASVLGYTFGSGTRLTVV.

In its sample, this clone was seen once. The CDR3 DNA follows: TGTGCCAGCAGTTTGGCTAGCGGGACCAGTATCCAAGAGACCCAGTACTTC. Translated, it gives CASSLASGTSIQETQYF. J is TRBJ2-5 and V is TRBV28; 9 nucleotides match TRBD2. With V trimmed by 3 bases and J by 1 base, 9 bases remained unmatched. The CDR3 is 17 amino acids. Per the germline V gene, CDR1 is MDHEN and CDR2 is SYDVKM.

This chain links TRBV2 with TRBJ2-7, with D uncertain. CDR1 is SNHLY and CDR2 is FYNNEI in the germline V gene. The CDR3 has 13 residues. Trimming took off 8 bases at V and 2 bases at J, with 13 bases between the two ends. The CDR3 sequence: CASLAEGPYEQYF. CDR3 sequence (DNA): TGTGCCAGCCTGGCCGAAGGGCCCTACGAGCAGTACTTC.

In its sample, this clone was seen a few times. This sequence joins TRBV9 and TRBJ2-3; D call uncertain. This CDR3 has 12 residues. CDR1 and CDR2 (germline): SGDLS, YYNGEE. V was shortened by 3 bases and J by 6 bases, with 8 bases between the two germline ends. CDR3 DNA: TGTGCCAGCAGCGCCTTAGAGGATACGCAGTATTTT. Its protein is CASSALEDTQYF.

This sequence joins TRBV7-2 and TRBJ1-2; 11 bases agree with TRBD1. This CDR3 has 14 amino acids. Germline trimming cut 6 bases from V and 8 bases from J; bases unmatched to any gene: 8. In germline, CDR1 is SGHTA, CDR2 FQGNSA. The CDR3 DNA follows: TGTGCCAGCAGGCGAAGGGACAGGGGGGGCGGCTACACCTTC. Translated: CASRRRDRGGGYTF.

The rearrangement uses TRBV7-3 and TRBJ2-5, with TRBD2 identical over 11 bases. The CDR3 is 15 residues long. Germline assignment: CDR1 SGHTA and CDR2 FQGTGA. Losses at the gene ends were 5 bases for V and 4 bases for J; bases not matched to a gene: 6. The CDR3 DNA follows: TGTGCCAGCAGCACCCAAGGGACTAGCGGAGAGACCCAGTACTTC. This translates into CASSTQGTSGETQYF.

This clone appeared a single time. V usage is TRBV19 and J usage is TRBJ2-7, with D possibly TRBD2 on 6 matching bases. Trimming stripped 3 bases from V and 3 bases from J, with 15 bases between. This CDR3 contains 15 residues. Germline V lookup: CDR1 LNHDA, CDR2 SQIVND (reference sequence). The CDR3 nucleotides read TGTGCCAGTAGTATTGGCGGGACCGTGGGCTACGAGCAGTACTTC. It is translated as CASSIGGTVGYEQYF.

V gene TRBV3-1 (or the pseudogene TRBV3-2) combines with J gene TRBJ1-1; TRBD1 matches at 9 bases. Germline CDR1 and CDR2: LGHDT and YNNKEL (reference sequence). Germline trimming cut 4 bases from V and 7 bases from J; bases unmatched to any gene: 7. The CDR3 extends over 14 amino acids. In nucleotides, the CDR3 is TGTGCCAGCAGCCCCCGGGACAGGGAAGGTGAAGCTTTCTTT. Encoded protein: CASSPRDREGEAFF.

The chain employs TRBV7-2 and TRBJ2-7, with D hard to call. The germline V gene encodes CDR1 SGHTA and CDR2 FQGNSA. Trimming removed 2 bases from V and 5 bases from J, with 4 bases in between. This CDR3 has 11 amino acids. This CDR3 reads CASSLSHEQYF. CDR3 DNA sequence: TGTGCCAGCAGCTTATCCCACGAGCAGTACTTC.

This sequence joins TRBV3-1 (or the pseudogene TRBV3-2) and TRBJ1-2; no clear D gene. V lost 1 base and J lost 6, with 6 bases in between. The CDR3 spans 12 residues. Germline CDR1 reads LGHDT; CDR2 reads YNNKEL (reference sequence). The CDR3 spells CASSQGPNGYTF. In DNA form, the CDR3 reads TGTGCCAGCAGCCAAGGGCCAAATGGCTACACCTTC.

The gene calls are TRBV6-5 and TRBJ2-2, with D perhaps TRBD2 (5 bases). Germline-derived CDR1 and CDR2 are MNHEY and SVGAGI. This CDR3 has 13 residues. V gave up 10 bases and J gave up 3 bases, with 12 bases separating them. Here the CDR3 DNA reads TGTGCCATTTTCGGGATATACACCGGGGAGCTGTTTTTT. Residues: CAIFGIYTGELFF.

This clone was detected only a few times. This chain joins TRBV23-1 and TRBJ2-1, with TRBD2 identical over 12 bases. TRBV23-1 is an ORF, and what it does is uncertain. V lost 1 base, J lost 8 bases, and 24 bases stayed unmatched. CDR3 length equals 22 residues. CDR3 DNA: TGCGCCAGCAGTCAATTTGATTGGCTAGCGGGAGGGCCCTCTTTGGGTAAGGATGAGCAGTTCTTC. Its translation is CASSQFDWLAGGPSLGKDEQFF.

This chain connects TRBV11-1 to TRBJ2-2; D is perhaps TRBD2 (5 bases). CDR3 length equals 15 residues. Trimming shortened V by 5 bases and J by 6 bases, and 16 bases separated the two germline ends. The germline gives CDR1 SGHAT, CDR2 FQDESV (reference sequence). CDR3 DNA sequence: TGTGCCAGCAGCCTCGGAGGCCCTCGAGCCGGGGAGCTGTTTTTT. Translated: CASSLGGPRAGELFF. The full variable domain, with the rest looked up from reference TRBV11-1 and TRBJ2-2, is EAEVAQSPRYKITEKSQAVAFWCDPISGHATLYWYRQILGQGPELLVQFQDESVVDDSQLPKDRFSAERLKGVDSTLKIQPAELGDSAMYLCASSLGGPRAGELFFGEGSRLTVL.

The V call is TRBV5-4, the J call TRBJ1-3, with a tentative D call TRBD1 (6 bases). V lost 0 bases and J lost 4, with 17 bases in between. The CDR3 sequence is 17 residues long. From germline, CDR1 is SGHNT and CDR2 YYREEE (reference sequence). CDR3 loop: CASSLAGGAGSGNTIYF. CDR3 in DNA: TGTGCCAGCAGCTTGGCCGGGGGGGCAGGTTCCGGAAACACCATATATTTT.

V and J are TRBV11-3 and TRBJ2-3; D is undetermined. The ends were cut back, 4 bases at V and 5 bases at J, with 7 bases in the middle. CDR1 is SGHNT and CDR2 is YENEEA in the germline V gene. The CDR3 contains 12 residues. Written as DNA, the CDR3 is TGTGCCAGCAGCTGGGGTCAAGATACGCAGTATTTT. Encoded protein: CASSWGQDTQYF.

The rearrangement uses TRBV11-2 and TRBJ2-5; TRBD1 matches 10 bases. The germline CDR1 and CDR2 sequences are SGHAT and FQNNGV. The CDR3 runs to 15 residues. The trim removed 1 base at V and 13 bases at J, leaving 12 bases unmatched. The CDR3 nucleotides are TGTGCCAGCAGCTTAGCCCCGGGACAGGGGCCTTTTGCGTACTTC. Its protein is CASSLAPGQGPFAYF. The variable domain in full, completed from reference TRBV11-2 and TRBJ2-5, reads EAGVAQSPRYKIIEKRQSVAFWCNPISGHATLYWYQQILGQGPKLLIQFQNNGVVDDSQLPKDRFSAERLKGVDSTLKIQPAKLEDSAVYLCASSLAPGQGPFAYFGPGTRLLVL.

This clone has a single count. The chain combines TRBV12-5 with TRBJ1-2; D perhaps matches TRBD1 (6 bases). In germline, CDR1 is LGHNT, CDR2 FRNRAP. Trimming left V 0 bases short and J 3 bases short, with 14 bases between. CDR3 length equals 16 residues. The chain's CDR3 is CASGLVLGRGDYGYTF. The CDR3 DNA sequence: TGTGCTAGTGGTTTGGTACTCGGCAGGGGAGACTATGGCTACACCTTC.

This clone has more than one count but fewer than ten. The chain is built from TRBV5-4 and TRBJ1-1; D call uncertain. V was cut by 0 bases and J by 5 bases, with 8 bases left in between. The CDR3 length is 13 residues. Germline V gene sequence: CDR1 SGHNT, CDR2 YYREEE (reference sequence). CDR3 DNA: TGTGCCAGCAGCTTGGTTGAGGGTACTGAAGCTTTCTTT. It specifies CASSLVEGTEAFF.

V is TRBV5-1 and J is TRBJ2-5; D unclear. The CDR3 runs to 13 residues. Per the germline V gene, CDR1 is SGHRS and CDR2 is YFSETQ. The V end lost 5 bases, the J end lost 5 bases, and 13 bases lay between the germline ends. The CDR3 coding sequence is TGCGCCAGCAGTATGTTATTCGAGGAGACCCAGTACTTC. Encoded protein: CASSMLFEETQYF.

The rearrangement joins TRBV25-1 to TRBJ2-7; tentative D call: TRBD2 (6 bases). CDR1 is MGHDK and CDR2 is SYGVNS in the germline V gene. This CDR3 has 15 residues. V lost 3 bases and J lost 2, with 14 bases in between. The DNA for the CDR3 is TGTGCCAGCAGTGATGAGACTAGTGCACCCTACGAGCAGTACTTC. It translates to CASSDETSAPYEQYF.

In nucleotides, the CDR3 is TGTGCCAGCTCCCGGGGTCCCACTGAAGCTTTCTTT. Its protein is CASSRGPTEAFF. The gene calls are TRBV5-8 and TRBJ1-1; unclear D gene. The germline gives CDR1 SGHTS, CDR2 YDEGEE. CDR3 length: 12 residues. The V end was cut by 7 bases, the J end by 4 bases, with 11 bases between. Full variable domain (rest looked up from reference TRBV5-8 and TRBJ1-1): EAGVTQSPTHLIKTRGQQATLRCSPISGHTSVYWYQQALGLGLQFLLWYDEGEERNRGNFPPRFSGRQFPNYSSELNVNALELEDSALYLCASSRGPTEAFFGQGTRLTVV.

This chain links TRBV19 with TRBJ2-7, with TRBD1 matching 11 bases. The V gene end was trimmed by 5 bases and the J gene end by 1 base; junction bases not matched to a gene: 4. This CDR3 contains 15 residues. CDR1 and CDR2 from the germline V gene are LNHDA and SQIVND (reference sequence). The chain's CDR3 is CASSSGTGGSYEQYF. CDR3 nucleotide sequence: TGTGCCAGTAGTTCCGGGACAGGGGGTTCCTACGAGCAGTACTTC.

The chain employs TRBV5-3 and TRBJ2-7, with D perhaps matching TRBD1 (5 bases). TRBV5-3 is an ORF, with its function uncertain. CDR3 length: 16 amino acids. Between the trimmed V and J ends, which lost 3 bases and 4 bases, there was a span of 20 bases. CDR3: CARSWAETVYGYEQYF. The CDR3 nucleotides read TGTGCCAGAAGCTGGGCTGAGACAGTTTACGGTTACGAGCAGTACTTC.

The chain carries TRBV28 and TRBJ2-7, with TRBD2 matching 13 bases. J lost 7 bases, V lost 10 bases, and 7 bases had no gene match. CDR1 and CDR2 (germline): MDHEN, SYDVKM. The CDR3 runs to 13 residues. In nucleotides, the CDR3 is TGTGCCACAAAAGGACTAGCGGGAGAAGAGCAGTACTTC. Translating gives CATKGLAGEEQYF. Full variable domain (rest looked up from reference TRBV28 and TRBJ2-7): DVKVTQSSRYLVKRTGEKVFLECVQDMDHENMFWYRQDPGLGLRLIYFSYDVKMKEKGDIPEGYSVSREKKERFSLILESASTNQTSMYLCATKGLAGEEQYFGPGTRLTVT.

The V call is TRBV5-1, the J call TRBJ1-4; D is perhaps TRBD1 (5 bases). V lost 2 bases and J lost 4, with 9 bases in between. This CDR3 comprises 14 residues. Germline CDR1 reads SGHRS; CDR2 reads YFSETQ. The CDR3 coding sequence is TGCGCCAGCAGCTTTGGAGGGGTTAATGAAAAACTGTTTTTT. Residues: CASSFGGVNEKLFF.

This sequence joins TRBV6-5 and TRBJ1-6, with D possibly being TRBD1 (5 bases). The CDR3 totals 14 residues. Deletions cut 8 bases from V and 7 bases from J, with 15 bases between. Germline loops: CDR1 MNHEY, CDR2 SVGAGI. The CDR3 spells CASPGGGGNSPLHF. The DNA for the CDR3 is TGTGCCAGCCCCGGGGGGGGTGGGAATTCACCCCTCCACTTT.

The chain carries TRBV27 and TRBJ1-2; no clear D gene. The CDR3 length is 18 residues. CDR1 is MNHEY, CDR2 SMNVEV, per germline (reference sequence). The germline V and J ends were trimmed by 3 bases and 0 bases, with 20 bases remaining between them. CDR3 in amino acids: CASSFSGGVYLSNYGYTF. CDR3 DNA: TGTGCCAGCAGTTTCTCCGGTGGGGTCTACCTATCTAACTATGGCTACACCTTC.

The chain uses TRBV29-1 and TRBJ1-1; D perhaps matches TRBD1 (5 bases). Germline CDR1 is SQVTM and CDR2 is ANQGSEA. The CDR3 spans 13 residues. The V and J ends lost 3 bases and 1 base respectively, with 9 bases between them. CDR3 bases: TGCAGCGTTGACCGAGGGACGAACACTGAAGCTTTCTTT. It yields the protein CSVDRGTNTEAFF.

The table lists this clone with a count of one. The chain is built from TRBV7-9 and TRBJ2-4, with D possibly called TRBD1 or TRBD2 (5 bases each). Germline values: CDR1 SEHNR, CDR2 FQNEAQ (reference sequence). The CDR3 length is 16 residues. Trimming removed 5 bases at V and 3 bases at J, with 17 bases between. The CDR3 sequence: CASSLEWGSGKNIQYF. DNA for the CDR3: TGTGCCAGCAGCCTCGAGTGGGGGTCCGGCAAAAACATTCAGTACTTC.